A selection of T cell receptor beta chains follows, all from one sample in a study of blood T cell repertoires in COVID-19. Method: immunoSEQ multiplex PCR; TCRdb's copy keeps in-frame clones and lacks some. This sample has hundreds of thousands of clones; roughly 90% occur once, and the top ten carry around 2.5%. Sequenced sample: PBMCs or T cells enriched from blood (not recorded which). These receptors were collected from a man aged 55 to 70 who had recovered from COVID-19. The CDR3 runs from the conserved cysteine through the conserved F or W. The order of the fields is CDR3 protein, CDR3 DNA, D gene, clone size, V gene, J gene. A D gene is named only where the DNA matches it firmly. A clone size is listed for some rows: how often the clone was seen (once, few, many), or a class if it is expanded.

CASNRQGWNTGELFF	TGTGCCAGCAACAGACAGGGGTGGAATACCGGGGAGCTGTTTTTT	TRBD1	NA	TRBV2	TRBJ2-2
CASSDDRGLAGANVLTF	TGTGCCAGCAGCGATGACAGGGGGCTCGCTGGGGCCAACGTCCTGACTTTC	TRBD1	NA	TRBV9	TRBJ2-6
CASSLARVPEQYF	TGTGCCAGCAGCTTGGCCCGTGTTCCGGAGCAGTACTTC	NA	NA	TRBV5-4	TRBJ2-7
CASSQGSRRSSGNTIYF	TGCGCCAGCAGCCAAGGGAGCCGCCGGTCCTCTGGAAACACCATATATTTT	NA	NA	TRBV4-1	TRBJ1-3
CASRVYRDRPEAFF	TGTGCCAGCAGAGTCTACAGGGATCGCCCTGAAGCTTTCTTT	NA	NA	TRBV6-5	TRBJ1-1
CASSPISGRRDTQYF	TGTGCCAGCAGCCCGATTAGCGGGAGGAGGGATACGCAGTATTTT	TRBD2	NA	TRBV7-8	TRBJ2-3
CAWSLTGQGPNYGYTF	TGTGCCTGGAGTTTGACGGGACAGGGACCCAACTATGGCTACACCTTC	TRBD1	NA	TRBV30	TRBJ1-2
CASSAPGGRTEAFF	TGTGCCAGCAGCGCCCCAGGGGGGAGGACTGAAGCTTTCTTT	TRBD1	NA	TRBV7-9	TRBJ1-1
CASSSTDGSSYEQYF	TGTGCCAGCAGCTCAACCGACGGGAGCTCCTACGAGCAGTACTTC	NA	NA	TRBV11-2	TRBJ2-7
CASSVAIGYEQYF	TGTGCCAGCAGCGTAGCTATCGGCTACGAGCAGTACTTC	NA	NA	TRBV9	TRBJ2-7
CASSLALGRQYYGYTF	TGTGCCAGCAGCTTAGCGCTGGGGCGTCAGTACTATGGCTACACCTTC	NA	NA	TRBV7-8	TRBJ1-2
CASSLSPAGTYNEQFF	TGTGCCAGCAGTTTATCCCCAGCAGGGACCTACAATGAGCAGTTCTTC	NA	once	TRBV28	TRBJ2-1
CASSIRTATGDPGSTDTQYF	TGTGCCAGTAGTATTCGGACCGCAACAGGGGACCCGGGCAGCACAGATACGCAGTATTTT	TRBD1	NA	TRBV19	TRBJ2-3
CASSSGTGATNEKLFF	TGTGCCAGCAGCTCTGGGACAGGGGCAACTAATGAAAAACTGTTTTTT	TRBD1	NA	TRBV5-5	TRBJ1-4
CASSLGLDYGYTF	TGTGCCAGCAGTTTAGGACTAGACTATGGCTACACCTTC	NA	NA	TRBV12-3/TRBV12-4	TRBJ1-2
CASSSGQRGSGNTIYF	TGTGCCAGCAGCTCGGGACAACGCGGCTCTGGAAACACCATATATTTT	NA	few	TRBV7-2	TRBJ1-3
CASSQAGTRKETQYF	TGTGCCAGCAGCCAGGCCGGGACTAGAAAAGAGACCCAGTACTTC	TRBD2	NA	TRBV11-1	TRBJ2-5
CAWSVAGLGNQPQHF	TGTGCCTGGAGTGTCGCGGGGTTGGGCAATCAGCCCCAGCATTTT	NA	NA	TRBV30	TRBJ1-5
CASSSSGVNTEAFF	TGTGCCAGCAGCTCCTCAGGGGTGAACACTGAAGCTTTCTTT	NA	few	TRBV11-3	TRBJ1-1
CASSFGQRGNTIYF	TGTGCCAGCAGCTTTGGACAGAGAGGAAACACCATATATTTT	NA	NA	TRBV13	TRBJ1-3